These 29 T cell receptor beta chains originate from one sample sequenced in a study of T cells in localized non-small cell lung cancer. The data were produced by immunoSEQ multiplex PCR, yet TCRdb's version contains in-frame clones alone and is incomplete. The sample yields more than 70,000 clones, about four fifths seen once. The sequences come from peripheral blood, collected before any cancer treatment. These receptors all stem from a man aged 40-75 years with stage I lung adenocarcinoma.

The rearrangement uses TRBV7-3 and TRBJ2-7; 8 bases are a match to TRBD2. This CDR3 contains 18 residues. The V and J ends lost 1 base and 4 bases, in that order; junction bases with no gene match: 15. Looked up from germline, CDR1 is SGHTA and CDR2 is FQGTGA. CDR3: CASSLRPSGFAGLYEQYF. CDR3 nucleotides: TGTGCCAGCAGCTTAAGGCCTAGCGGGTTCGCGGGGTTATACGAGCAGTACTTC.

V usage is TRBV12-1 and J usage is TRBJ2-7; the table's D call, TRBD1, has no DNA check behind it. TRBV12-1 is an annotated pseudogene. The CDR3 is made up of 11 amino acids. CDR3 loop: CATKRGYEQYF. The CDR3 coding sequence is TGTGCCACGAAAAGGGGGTACGAGCAGTACTTC.

V gene TRBV19 combines with J gene TRBJ2-3, with D tentatively TRBD1 (5 bases). Germline V gene data show CDR1 as LNHDA and CDR2 as SQIVND (reference sequence). This CDR3 has 14 residues. V lost 6 bases and J 0 bases, leaving 10 bases between the germline ends. CDR3 coding DNA: TGTGCCAGTAGGGCAGGGATTAGCACAGATACGCAGTATTTT. This codes for CASRAGISTDTQYF.

The chain has TRBV6-6 and TRBJ2-7; 11 bases agree with TRBD2. This CDR3 has 15 amino acids. V shed 5 bases and J 2 bases; nucleotides not matched to a gene: 5. Looked up from germline, CDR1 is MNHNY and CDR2 is SVGAGI (reference sequence). Written as DNA, the CDR3 is TGTGCCAGCAGTCTAGCGGGGGGAGAAACCTACGAGCAGTACTTC. It translates to CASSLAGGETYEQYF.

V and J are TRBV27 and TRBJ2-7; D gene unclear. CDR1 and CDR2 (germline): MNHEY, SMNVEV (reference sequence). Trimming cost V 8 bases and J 2 bases, with 16 bases left between them. CDR3 size: 14 residues. This chain's CDR3 is CASWQAAQTYEQYF. CDR3 sequence (DNA): TGTGCCAGCTGGCAGGCAGCGCAAACCTACGAGCAGTACTTC.

The chain combines TRBV5-1 with TRBJ1-3; D gene ambiguous. Trimming shortened V by 1 base and J by 5 bases, and 10 bases separated the two germline ends. Looked up from germline, CDR1 is SGHRS and CDR2 is YFSETQ. The CDR3 has 14 amino acids. The CDR3 spells CASSLSPSRNTIYF. The CDR3 DNA reads as TGCGCCAGCAGCTTGTCACCTTCTCGAAACACCATATATTTT.

This rearrangement joins TRBV30 to TRBJ1-6, with 7 nucleotides matching TRBD1. V trimming: 0 bases; J trimming: 8 bases; junction bases outside the gene matches: 4. The CDR3 runs 14 residues. Per germline, CDR1 GTSNPN and CDR2 SVGIG (reference sequence). CDR3 nucleotides: TGTGCCTGGAGTGTACCAGGGGGTTATTCACCCCTCCACTTT. Protein sequence: CAWSVPGGYSPLHF.

The chain joins TRBV19 to TRBJ1-2, with D possibly matching TRBD1 (5 bases). This CDR3 contains 14 residues. The germline V gene has CDR1 LNHDA and CDR2 SQIVND (reference sequence). V shed 7 bases and J shed 4 bases, with 16 bases lying between them. CDR3 region: CASTPQAGFYGYTF. The CDR3 nucleotides read TGTGCCAGTACCCCCCAGGCAGGGTTCTATGGCTACACCTTC.

A few counts support this clone. The chain joins TRBV5-6 to TRBJ2-5, with a tentative D call TRBD1 (8 bases). The germline V gene encodes CDR1 SGHDT and CDR2 YYEEEE. This CDR3 contains 16 residues. Trimming left V 3 bases short and J 5 bases short, with 20 bases between. As DNA, the CDR3 is TGTGCCAGCAGCTCCGACGACAGGGGAGGGTGGGAGACCCAGTACTTC. This encodes CASSSDDRGGWETQYF.

This chain joins TRBV9 and TRBJ2-1, with TRBD1 identical over 8 bases. The CDR3 covers 16 residues. Trimming at V came to 3 bases and at J to 5 bases, leaving 10 bases not matched to a gene. The germline V gene encodes CDR1 SGDLS and CDR2 YYNGEE. CDR3 coding DNA: TGTGCCAGCAGCGAACAGGGGGGTCCCCCCGACAATGAGCAGTTCTTC. It codes for CASSEQGGPPDNEQFF.

This sequence joins TRBV19 and TRBJ2-3, with no clear D. This CDR3 is 14 amino acids long. V shed 4 bases and J shed 4 bases, with 12 bases lying between them. Germline V gene data show CDR1 as LNHDA and CDR2 as SQIVND (reference sequence). For the CDR3, the DNA is TGTGCCAGTAGTAGGGCCAGGAGCGCAGATACGCAGTATTTT. Amino acid sequence: CASSRARSADTQYF.

This sequence joins TRBV6-5 and TRBJ2-5; possibly TRBD2 for D (5 bases). Germline CDR1 reads MNHEY; CDR2 reads SVGAGI. Deletions cut 7 bases from V and 5 bases from J, with 20 bases between. CDR3 length: 15 amino acids. For the CDR3, the DNA is TGTGCCAGCACCACTAGTTGGCTAGGGTCCGAGACCCAGTACTTC. Encoded protein: CASTTSWLGSETQYF.

The rearrangement uses TRBV27 and TRBJ2-3; D may match TRBD1 or TRBD2 (5 bases each). This CDR3 region has 14 residues. Trimming stripped 6 bases from V and 7 bases from J, with 17 bases between. Germline CDR1 reads MNHEY; CDR2 reads SMNVEV (reference sequence). The CDR3: CASRREGVLNTQYF. DNA of the CDR3: TGTGCCAGCAGGAGGGAAGGGGTCTTAAATACGCAGTATTTT.

This clone was seen a few times. This chain uses TRBV28 with TRBJ2-1; TRBD2 might be the D (6 bases). Between the trimmed V and J ends, which lost 7 bases and 0 bases, there was a span of 19 bases. The germline V gene has CDR1 MDHEN and CDR2 SYDVKM. The CDR3 is 17 amino acids. The CDR3 region has the DNA TGTGCCAGCACCTCGGCGGGGAAGCCCTCCTCCTACAATGAGCAGTTCTTC. Amino acid sequence: CASTSAGKPSSYNEQFF.

At least ten counts were recorded for this clone. The chain couples TRBV2 to TRBJ2-4; D is perhaps TRBD1 (5 bases). CDR3 length equals 14 residues. From germline, CDR1 is SNHLY and CDR2 FYNNEI. Trimming took 7 bases from V and 2 from J, leaving 12 bases between them. The CDR3 region has the DNA TGTGCCAGCAAATCAGGGATTCCCAAAAACATTCAGTACTTC. It is translated as CASKSGIPKNIQYF.

This chain joins TRBV18 and TRBJ1-1; D unresolved. V was pared by 0 bases and J by 4 bases, with 9 bases between. This CDR3 contains 14 residues. Germline V gives CDR1 KGHSH, CDR2 LQKENI. CDR3 protein: CASSPPRVGTEAFF. CDR3 bases: TGTGCCAGCTCACCACCCCGGGTGGGCACTGAAGCTTTCTTT. Looking up the rest from reference TRBV18 and TRBJ1-1 gives the full variable domain: NAGVMQNPRHLVRRRGQEARLRCSPMKGHSHVYWYRQLPEEGLKFMVYLQKENIIDESGMPKERFSAEFPKEGPSILRIQQVVRGDSAAYFCASSPPRVGTEAFFGQGTRLTVV.

The chain recombines TRBV7-9 with TRBJ2-5, with TRBD1 matching over 9 bases. The CDR3 sequence is 14 residues long. Germline V gene data show CDR1 as SEHNR and CDR2 as FQNEAQ (reference sequence). V lost 5 bases, J lost 3 bases, and 4 bases stayed unmatched. CDR3 DNA: TGTGCCAGCAGCCCTAGGGACAGGGAAGAGACCCAGTACTTC. Translating gives CASSPRDREETQYF.

The rearrangement uses TRBV14 and TRBJ2-1; 7 bases map to TRBD1. This CDR3 contains 12 residues. Per germline, CDR1 SGHDN and CDR2 FVKESK. J lost 8 bases, V lost 5 bases, and 3 bases had no gene match. The DNA of the CDR3 is TGTGCCAGCAGCAAACAGGGGCATGAGCAGTTCTTC. This sequence encodes CASSKQGHEQFF.

CDR3 coding DNA: TGTGCCAGCAGTCCCCCACAGGGGTTTAATAATTCACCCCTCCACTTT. Protein product: CASSPPQGFNNSPLHF. This chain uses TRBV2 with TRBJ1-6; 7 bases fit TRBD1. V trimming: 5 bases; J trimming: 5 bases; junction bases outside the gene matches: 9. Germline V lookup: CDR1 SNHLY, CDR2 FYNNEI. This CDR3 contains 16 residues.

This chain joins TRBV7-3 and TRBJ2-2; possibly TRBD2 for D (6 bases). Germline V gene data show CDR1 as SGHTA and CDR2 as FQGTGA. CDR3 length: 15 amino acids. V shed 0 bases and J shed 1 base, with 6 bases lying between them. The CDR3 DNA is TGTGCCAGCAGCTTAACAGCGGGGAACACCGGGGAGCTGTTTTTT. It specifies CASSLTAGNTGELFF. The variable domain in full, completed from reference TRBV7-3 and TRBJ2-2, reads GAGVSQTPSNKVTEKGKYVELRCDPISGHTALYWYRQSLGQGPEFLIYFQGTGAADDSGLPNDRFFAVRPEGSVSTLKIQRTERGDSAVYLCASSLTAGNTGELFFGEGSRLTVL.

This chain links TRBV6-1 with TRBJ2-7; 10 nucleotides match TRBD2. Per the germline V gene, CDR1 is MNHNS and CDR2 is SASEGT. This CDR3 contains 18 residues. The trim removed 2 bases at V and 0 bases at J, leaving 10 bases unmatched. The CDR3 DNA reads TGTGCCAGCAGTGAAAATTTAAGGGCTAGCGGGAGCTCCTACGAGCAGTACTTC. Its protein product is CASSENLRASGSSYEQYF.

This sequence joins TRBV27 and TRBJ2-3; D is unresolved. The CDR3 spans 13 residues. Germline V gives CDR1 MNHEY, CDR2 SMNVEV (reference sequence). V lost 3 bases and J 2 bases, leaving 6 bases between the germline ends. As DNA, the CDR3 is TGTGCCAGCAGTTTCTACCCCACAGATACGCAGTATTTT. Its protein product is CASSFYPTDTQYF.

This sequence joins TRBV18 and TRBJ1-1; the match to TRBD1 covers 7 bases. Trimming cost V 4 bases and J 3 bases; bases outside gene matches: 11. Germline V gene lookup returns CDR1 KGHSH and CDR2 LQKENI. This CDR3 has 16 residues. CDR3 bases: TGTGCCAGCTCACGTACAGGGGCCGGCGAGTACACTGAAGCTTTCTTT. Protein product: CASSRTGAGEYTEAFF.

The CDR3 DNA sequence: TGTGCCAGCAGCTCAACCGACGGCCCCTACGAGCAGTACTTC. Translated: CASSSTDGPYEQYF. This chain links TRBV7-2 with TRBJ2-7; D gene unclear. CDR3 length: 14 amino acids. V lost 4 bases and J lost 2, with 12 bases in between. Germline V gene sequence: CDR1 SGHTA, CDR2 FQGNSA.

The rearrangement joins TRBV9 to TRBJ2-5, with 13 bases lining up with TRBD2. The CDR3 is made up of 17 amino acids. From germline, CDR1 is SGDLS and CDR2 YYNGEE. The junction had 10 bases not matched to a gene; V was cut back by 3 bases and J by 5 bases. In DNA, the CDR3 is TGTGCCAGCAGCGCCGGACTAGCGGGAGTTCCCAAGGAGACCCAGTACTTC. Amino acids: CASSAGLAGVPKETQYF.

The rearrangement uses TRBV18 and TRBJ2-1, with D possibly TRBD2 on 6 matching bases. CDR3 size: 16 residues. V was clipped by 7 bases and J by 4 bases, with 20 bases between them. CDR1 is KGHSH, CDR2 LQKENI, per germline. This CDR3 is CASLSLRGPRYNEQFF. The DNA for the CDR3 is TGTGCCAGCTTAAGCTTGCGGGGTCCTAGATACAATGAGCAGTTCTTC. Based on the CDR3 plus reference TRBV18 and TRBJ2-1, the full variable domain is NAGVMQNPRHLVRRRGQEARLRCSPMKGHSHVYWYRQLPEEGLKFMVYLQKENIIDESGMPKERFSAEFPKEGPSILRIQQVVRGDSAAYFCASLSLRGPRYNEQFFGPGTRLTVL.

This chain connects TRBV6-5 to TRBJ2-6; unclear D gene. The CDR3 length is 16 residues. The V gene lost 2 bases and the J gene lost 0 bases, with 8 bases spanning the gap. Germline values: CDR1 MNHEY, CDR2 SVGAGI. CDR3 sequence: CASSYDLGSGANVLTF. CDR3 DNA sequence: TGTGCCAGCAGTTACGACCTGGGCTCTGGGGCCAACGTCCTGACTTTC.

This chain links TRBV7-6 with TRBJ2-7; TRBD1 might be the D (5 bases). This CDR3 is built from 14 residues. Trimming removed 5 bases from V and 2 bases from J, with 13 bases in between. Looked up from germline, CDR1 is SGHVS and CDR2 is FNYEAQ. CDR3 bases: TGTGCCAGCAGCCCCAGGGTAACTGCCTACGAGCAGTACTTC. The encoded protein is CASSPRVTAYEQYF.

V is TRBV5-5 and J is TRBJ2-7; possibly TRBD1 for D (5 bases). V was trimmed by 0 bases and J by 0 bases, leaving 13 bases between them. The CDR3 has 16 residues. Germline lookup yields CDR1 SGHKS and CDR2 YYEKEE (reference sequence). CDR3 sequence: CASSLAPSQGSYEQYF. The CDR3 nucleotides are TGTGCCAGCAGCTTGGCTCCCAGCCAGGGCTCCTACGAGCAGTACTTC.